These T cell receptor beta chains were read from a single sample in a study of T cell responses to AZD1222 COVID-19 vaccine. Clones were read by immunoSEQ multiplex PCR, and TCRdb kept only the in-frame ones, dropping some. The data show some 140,000 clones, with 86% seen just once and roughly 5% held by the top ten. Sequences were derived from peripheral blood, sampled on day 0 of MenACWY control vaccination. These receptors were obtained from an adult in good health. Both conserved end residues are part of each CDR3. A D gene is named only where the DNA matches it firmly. A row's size may be missing; if present it is once, few, many or a size class.

abundance: NA; v_gene: TRBV11-2; j_gene: TRBJ1-1; d_gene: NA; CDR3nt: TGTGCCAGCAGCCCGACTGGGGGCACGAACACTGAAGCTTTCTTT; CDR3aa: CASSPTGGTNTEAFF
abundance: once; v_gene: TRBV5-5; j_gene: TRBJ1-6; d_gene: NA; CDR3nt: TGTGCCAGCAGCTTGGGGACAGATAATTCACCCCTCCACTTT; CDR3aa: CASSLGTDNSPLHF
abundance: NA; v_gene: TRBV11-2; j_gene: TRBJ2-4; d_gene: TRBD2; CDR3nt: TGTGCCAGCAGCCCCGGGACTAGCGGGAGTCTTCCTAAAAACATTCAGTACTTC; CDR3aa: CASSPGTSGSLPKNIQYF
abundance: NA; v_gene: TRBV7-9; j_gene: TRBJ2-1; d_gene: NA; CDR3nt: TGTGCCAGCAGCTCCGACTGGCATGAGCAGTTCTTC; CDR3aa: CASSSDWHEQFF
abundance: once; v_gene: TRBV6-5; j_gene: TRBJ1-6; d_gene: TRBD1; CDR3nt: TGTGCCAACTCTCCGGGACAGGGTCAGTCACCCCTCCACTTT; CDR3aa: CANSPGQGQSPLHF
abundance: NA; v_gene: TRBV4-3; j_gene: TRBJ1-1; d_gene: NA; CDR3nt: TGCGCCAGCAGTAGTATGGGGAAGAACACTGAAGCTTTCTTT; CDR3aa: CASSSMGKNTEAFF
abundance: few; v_gene: TRBV5-1; j_gene: TRBJ1-4; d_gene: NA; CDR3nt: TGCGCCAGCAGCGTCCCTATAGGGGGAGGCGAAAAACTGTTTTTT; CDR3aa: CASSVPIGGGEKLFF
abundance: few; v_gene: TRBV24-1; j_gene: TRBJ2-2; d_gene: NA; CDR3nt: TGTGCCACCAGTGATCCCCCTGGCCAGGGACGTGCCGGGGAGCTGTTTTTT; CDR3aa: CATSDPPGQGRAGELFF
abundance: many; v_gene: TRBV11-1; j_gene: TRBJ2-7; d_gene: NA; CDR3nt: TGTGCCAGCAGCTTACAACTAGAGACCCACGAGCAGTACTTC; CDR3aa: CASSLQLETHEQYF
abundance: NA; v_gene: TRBV7-9; j_gene: TRBJ2-4; d_gene: TRBD1; CDR3nt: TGTGCCAGCAGCCGGGCGGGACAGGGGGTTAACATTCAGTACTTC; CDR3aa: CASSRAGQGVNIQYF
abundance: NA; v_gene: TRBV19; j_gene: TRBJ1-2; d_gene: TRBD1; CDR3nt: TGTGCCAGTACCCACAGGGGAGGAGGCTACACCTTC; CDR3aa: CASTHRGGGYTF
abundance: NA; v_gene: TRBV11-2; j_gene: TRBJ2-5; d_gene: NA; CDR3nt: TGTGCCAGCAGCCGCGACTCACAAGAGACCCAGTACTTC; CDR3aa: CASSRDSQETQYF
abundance: NA; v_gene: TRBV5-1; j_gene: TRBJ1-3; d_gene: NA; CDR3nt: TGCGCCAGCAGCTTGGTCGGGATGGGTATGGTGGGAAACACCATATATTTT; CDR3aa: CASSLVGMGMVGNTIYF
abundance: NA; v_gene: TRBV3-1/TRBV3-2; j_gene: TRBJ2-2; d_gene: NA; CDR3nt: TGTGCCAGCAGCCAAGGCCCCAGTGGGGAGCTGTTTTTT; CDR3aa: CASSQGPSGELFF
abundance: NA; v_gene: TRBV27; j_gene: TRBJ1-5; d_gene: NA; CDR3nt: TGTGCCAGCAGTTTCCAGGGAGATCAGCCCCAGCATTTT; CDR3aa: CASSFQGDQPQHF
abundance: NA; v_gene: TRBV5-1; j_gene: TRBJ1-2; d_gene: NA; CDR3nt: TGCGCCAGCAGCTTGAGAGGCAACTATGGCTACACCTTC; CDR3aa: CASSLRGNYGYTF
abundance: NA; v_gene: TRBV4-3; j_gene: TRBJ1-4; d_gene: NA; CDR3nt: TGCGCCAGCAGCCCCCGCCACGGCCCTAATGAAAAACTGTTTTTT; CDR3aa: CASSPRHGPNEKLFF
abundance: NA; v_gene: TRBV11-2; j_gene: TRBJ2-1; d_gene: NA; CDR3nt: TGTGCCAGCAGCAAGGACTATTACTCCTACAATGAGCAGTTCTTC; CDR3aa: CASSKDYYSYNEQFF
abundance: NA; v_gene: TRBV13; j_gene: TRBJ2-3; d_gene: NA; CDR3nt: TGTGCCAGCAGCCTACGGAGGGGGGGTTCAGATACGCAGTATTTT; CDR3aa: CASSLRRGGSDTQYF
abundance: NA; v_gene: TRBV12-3/TRBV12-4; j_gene: TRBJ2-3; d_gene: NA; CDR3nt: TGTGCCAGCAGTTTAGGATTACCCCAGTATTTT; CDR3aa: CASSLGLPQYF
abundance: NA; v_gene: TRBV5-1; j_gene: TRBJ1-1; d_gene: TRBD1; CDR3nt: TGCGCCAGCAGCTTGGTCAGGGGGCGTGGGAAAGCTTTCTTT; CDR3aa: CASSLVRGRGKAFF
abundance: NA; v_gene: TRBV11-3; j_gene: TRBJ1-3; d_gene: TRBD1; CDR3nt: TGTGCCAGCAGCCCCGGGACAGGGCGGAACACCATATATTTT; CDR3aa: CASSPGTGRNTIYF
abundance: NA; v_gene: TRBV6-1; j_gene: TRBJ2-3; d_gene: NA; CDR3nt: TGTGCCAGCAGTGAGAGGACGAGCACAGATACGCAGTATTTT; CDR3aa: CASSERTSTDTQYF
abundance: NA; v_gene: TRBV19; j_gene: TRBJ2-7; d_gene: NA; CDR3nt: TGTGCCAGTAGTATAGGTGCTGAGGGCGACGAGCAGTACTTC; CDR3aa: CASSIGAEGDEQYF